This entry is about one T cell receptor (beta chain). The antigen it recognizes is unknown. Per-base quality was not reported, and no clone a single base away is much larger than it. The library was generated by the immunoSEQ multiplex PCR assay. The multiplex PCR relied on a mix of 60 forward primers for TCR Vbeta segments and 13 reverse primers for TCR Jbeta segments. The CDR3 region of rearranged TCR beta genes was amplified from genomic DNA by a multiplex PCR assay. The Illumina HiSeq System was used to sequence the amplified TCR beta libraries as 87-base-pair reads. The original methods were these. A later analysis counted tens of millions of unique TCR beta chains across the 550 to 750 repertoires, and roughly 9.9 million of these chains were shared by at least two donors. Raw reads were error-corrected and collapsed into unique sequences with a nearest-neighbor algorithm that merged closely related sequences to remove PCR and sequencing errors. Alignment of CDR3 sequences to IMGT reference sequences was used to assign V, D and J gene segments. Each retained sequence needed at least a six-nucleotide match to both a V gene segment and a J gene segment. Rearrangements were called productive when the CDR3 lacked stop codons and stayed in frame with V and J; all others were non-productive. Following IMGT convention, CDR3 was defined as the stretch from the second conserved V-encoded cysteine up to the conserved J-encoded phenylalanine. The earlier analysis of a few hundred of the donors excluded sequences that lacked an unambiguous match to a single V gene segment. In an earlier analysis of roughly 600 of the donors, a V segment was called functional when productive rearrangements were above 56.7%, and segregating when the standard deviation between donors exceeded 5%. A statistical classification framework was built to diagnose cytomegalovirus status from the catalog of TCR beta chain sequences. In a later analysis, TCR nucleotide sequences were compared against IMGT/GENE-DB human TR gene sequences so that V and J genes could be assigned. In a later analysis, CDR3 sequences and most-parsimonious VDJ recombination scenarios were assigned using the TCRdist pipeline. In a later analysis, each TCR beta chain was defined by its CDR3 amino acid sequence together with its V-gene family, and reads without a unique V-gene family were excluded. As a way to deal with suspected cross-contamination and a sequencing artifact, a later analysis dropped 640 or so nucleotide sequences that were highly shared and had low generation probability. In a later analysis, a clonal expansion index was calculated for each public chain from normalized within-repertoire ranks of inferred template counts. In a later analysis, generation probabilities were computed using a VDJ recombination model fitted to out-of-frame rearrangements, and the results were checked against IGoR. Hypergeometric tests were used in a later analysis to score TCR-TCR, TCR-HLA and TCR-CMV co-occurrence, with a repertoire-size bias correction applied to the TCR pairs. In a later analysis, false discovery rates were estimated by permuting HLA or CMV assignments 20 times. In a later analysis, co-occurring TCRs were grouped with DBSCAN, and TCRdist sequence similarity was added when clustering was performed within HLA-allele-positive subsets. Repertoires with fewer than 30,000 or more than 120,000 public chains, plus five repertoires with anomalous nucleotide sharing, were excluded from co-occurrence clustering. The table comes from immuneACCESS by way of TCRdb, which keeps in-frame sequences with V and J called. Part of the clones is missing from these tables; in studies checked, under half for an unresolved V gene and the rest for unknown reasons. That table is the source of V, J and clone size, and D and trimming were worked out from the DNA. Within this sample are tens of thousands of clones, with less than 75% of them counted one time only. Clones ranked in the top ten supply 5.5% of the sample.

Relative to germline, V is missing 9 bases and J is missing 1 base, with 8 bases of the junction outside any gene match. The germline V gene specifies SNHLY as CDR1 and FYNNEI as CDR2. From the cysteine through the phenylalanine, the CDR3 covers 14 amino acids. The DNA shown is the 42-base CDR3, in frame from base 1. This specimen comes from a study of cytomegalovirus exposure and HLA in healthy donors (dated by TCRdb to 2017 to 2019). In the study overall: In an earlier analysis of 587 of the donors, 250 to 350 Gb of sequence data and roughly 100 million unique TCR beta sequences from 150 million to 200 million T cells were reported. Around 330 gigabases of sequencing data and around 85 million unique TCR sequences made up an early release that covered approximately 650 HLA-typed donors. Among the roughly 430 genotyped donors, approximately 76% belonged to the genetic ancestry cluster associated with self-reported Caucasian donors. The study was designed to test whether signatures of past pathogen exposure could be identified by cataloging public T cell receptors. Using immunosequencing, the study profiled T cell repertoires from about 610 subjects and related those repertoires to cytomegalovirus serostatus. A separate validation cohort of about 110 different subjects was used in addition to the roughly 670-subject first cohort. To predict cytomegalovirus infection status, the study brought together high-throughput TCR immunosequencing, statistical association of individual TCRs with disease status, and machine learning. To study patterns of TCR occurrence, a later analysis re-analyzed previously published TCR beta repertoires from 650 to 750 donors and added high-resolution HLA genotyping. In the later analysis, no new phenotypic data were used to find candidate immune exposures; instead, reliance was placed on TCR beta sequences and their occurrence across donors. In an earlier analysis of roughly 600 of the donors, high-throughput TCR beta sequencing was used to judge whether each TCR beta V gene segment behaved as functional or pseudogenic. Donor age, sex, ethnicity and CMV serostatus were compiled alongside the repertoire data. A later genetic analysis took genome-wide SNP genotypes for 398 of the 666 donors and used that subset as a discovery cohort. Every discovery cohort repertoire had been produced on one sequencing platform. Class I and class II HLA loci were covered by the typing at four-digit resolution. Typing coverage varied by locus: roughly 629-640 donors for A, B, C, DRB1 and DQB1; 522 for DQA1; about 570 for DPA1; under 490 for DPB1. About 5 DR-DQ haplotypes were handled as single units for association and clustering, since linkage in the cohort was strong. Across approximately 420 genotyped donors of the cohort, an average of about 200,000 unique TCR beta nucleotide sequences per donor were sequenced, and 15% to 20% of those sequences were non-productive.

Broader findings and caveats from the paper: Seventeen rarely observed V segments, including chromosome 9 orphons, were excluded from the earlier analysis of some 590 of the donors because counts were too low. A total of fewer than 200 TCR beta chains were listed by the study as associated with cytomegalovirus. A cluster of highly shared sequence variants was judged likely to represent a technical artifact of the sequencing pipeline. Most TCR sequences were observed very rarely across donors, whereas some public TCRs were present in many individuals. Three of the identified cytomegalovirus-associated TCR beta chains were confirmed in vitro to be specific for cytomegalovirus antigens. Linkage disequilibrium might explain the correlated functional status among segregating V segments, but an unknown experimental factor could not be ruled out. Most CMV-associated TCR beta chains appeared to be HLA-restricted in a later analysis, and the HLA associations seemed to be driven largely by CMV exposure. Cytomegalovirus status was reported to be diagnosed by the classifier with high specificity and sensitivity in both the original and validation cohorts. This cohort had only TCR beta chains sequenced, and the lack of alpha or paired-chain data limited which features could be detected. Presence/absence analyses assumed roughly uniform sequencing depth across donors, an assumption that may not hold. According to the authors, the approach could potentially be generalized to other disease states and immunological phenotypes. Several of the top co-occurrence clusters appeared to be linked to parvovirus B19, influenza, CMV and Epstein-Barr virus, according to a later analysis. V-gene and J-gene trimming of TCR beta chains was associated with a missense DCLRE1C variant in a later genetic analysis, and the association was replicated in an independent cohort. In an earlier analysis of 587 of the donors, most TCR beta V segments were observed in productive rearrangements about 87% or about 30% of the time, broadly matching IMGT annotations. Because some donors lacked HLA typing at each locus, the association tests relied only on the typed subset. CMV serostatus was the only immune exposure information available for the cohort. A later analysis found that HLA-associated TCR beta chains were more clonally expanded and had lower generation probabilities than equally common non-associated chains. Some IMGT-functional V segments, including TRBV6-2 and TRBV6-3, could not be distinguished by the 87-base-pair reads and were therefore excluded. A later analysis associated about 17,000 TCR beta sequences with specific HLA alleles at a false discovery rate of 0.05. A further reported finding was that TCR beta sequences accurately predicted the HLA-A and HLA-B alleles for most subjects in the first cohort. A later analysis found that TCR association rates varied across HLA loci, with DRB1 alleles showing the most associated TCRs and HLA-C alleles the fewest. Compared with the approximately 670-donor mean, donors in an Asian-associated ancestry cluster had fewer N-insertions in productive TCRs, according to a later genetic analysis. When HLA alleles, especially DR and DQ, strongly co-occurred, TCR associations were difficult to assign to individual alleles.

In total, 500 to 700 healthy bone marrow donors made up the cohort. Cohort members were all nominally healthy when sampled, although unrecorded immune exposures were likely present. The donor was CMV seropositive and belonged to the group of some 290 seropositive cohort members. Every donor gave a peripheral blood sample, and the peripheral blood mononuclear cells from that sample were used for TCR beta sequencing. The Qiagen DNeasy Blood Extraction Kit was used to extract genomic DNA from the blood cell samples. The TCR sequence derives from a woman in her 30s in good health and CMV-seropositive. The sequencing input was PBMCs. The chain is assembled from TRBV2 and TRBJ1-2; TRBD1 matches 7 bases in the middle. The nucleotide sequence is given as TGTGCCAGAGAACAGGGGCTCCTTAACTATGGCTACACCTTC. Translated, this is CAREQGLLNYGYTF.